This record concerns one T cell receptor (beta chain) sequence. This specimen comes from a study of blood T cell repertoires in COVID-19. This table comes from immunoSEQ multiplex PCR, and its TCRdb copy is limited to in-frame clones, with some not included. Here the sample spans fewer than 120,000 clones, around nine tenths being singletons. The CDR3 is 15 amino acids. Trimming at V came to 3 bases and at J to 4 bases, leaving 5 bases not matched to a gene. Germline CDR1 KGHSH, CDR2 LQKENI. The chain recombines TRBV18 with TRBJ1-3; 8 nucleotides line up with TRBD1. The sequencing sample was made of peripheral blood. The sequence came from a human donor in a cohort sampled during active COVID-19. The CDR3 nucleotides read TGTGCCAGCTCACCCTCCCGGACAGGGGGAAACACCATATATTTT. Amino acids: CASSPSRTGGNTIYF.